This entry lists 16 T cell receptor beta chains sequenced from one sample in a study of shared clonotypes between healthy human individuals. The naive CD8 population came from CD45RO-negative cells selected for CCR7, without terminally differentiated effector memory CD45RA+ cells. Profiling relied on immunoSEQ multiplex PCR, and the TCRdb table lists in-frame clones only, not all of them. The repertoire holds around 2,000,000 clones, with around 96% as singletons. The sequencing input was naive CD8+ T cells sorted from blood. Receptors were obtained from a man aged 18 to 29 in good health.

This clone has only one observation. This rearrangement joins TRBV5-1 to TRBJ2-7; TRBD2 is a possible D gene (5 bases). The CDR3 loop spans 16 amino acids. V lost 0 bases to trimming and J lost 2 bases, with 15 bases between them. Per the germline V gene, CDR1 is SGHRS and CDR2 is YFSETQ. CDR3 in amino acids: CASSLAPASSTYEQYF. The CDR3 DNA reads TGCGCCAGCAGCTTGGCGCCGGCTAGCAGCACCTACGAGCAGTACTTC.

This chain uses TRBV28 with TRBJ2-7; 8 bases are a match to TRBD1. Trimming cost V 3 bases and J 5 bases; bases outside gene matches: 9. Per germline, CDR1 MDHEN and CDR2 SYDVKM. This CDR3 is built from 15 residues. The CDR3 DNA reads TGTGCCAGCAGTTTCTCGGACAGGGAATGGGACGAGCAGTACTTC. Translating it yields CASSFSDREWDEQYF. The whole variable domain, filled in from reference TRBV28 and TRBJ2-7, reads DVKVTQSSRYLVKRTGEKVFLECVQDMDHENMFWYRQDPGLGLRLIYFSYDVKMKEKGDIPEGYSVSREKKERFSLILESASTNQTSMYLCASSFSDREWDEQYFGPGTRLTVT.

Concerning this clone: This sample includes further DNA sequences coding for the same CDR3. This chain connects TRBV11-3 to TRBJ2-7; no clear D. Germline V gene lookup returns CDR1 SGHNT and CDR2 YENEEA. The germline V and J ends were trimmed by 1 base and 0 bases, with 4 bases remaining between them. The CDR3 is 13 amino acids. This CDR3 is CASSLGPSYEQYF. The CDR3 DNA reads TGTGCCAGCAGCTTAGGGCCCTCCTACGAGCAGTACTTC.

The V gene is TRBV13, the J gene TRBJ2-3; D is uncertain. The ends were cut back, 4 bases at V and 3 bases at J, with 17 bases in the middle. The CDR3 sequence is 16 residues long. Germline-derived CDR1 and CDR2 are PRHDT and FYEKMQ (reference sequence). For the CDR3, the DNA is TGTGCCAGCAGCTCCAACGAAGGCCTAGGGACAGATACGCAGTATTTT. Protein product: CASSSNEGLGTDTQYF.

V usage is TRBV11-3 and J usage is TRBJ2-3; 8 bases are a match to TRBD1. CDR1 is SGHNT and CDR2 is YENEEA in the germline V gene. V lost 5 bases, J lost 1 base, and 2 bases stayed unmatched. The CDR3 is 14 residues long. The chain's CDR3 is CASSTGQGTDTQYF. The CDR3 DNA reads TGTGCCAGCAGCACGGGACAGGGCACAGATACGCAGTATTTT.

The genes are TRBV4-3 and TRBJ2-7; D not certain. V was cut by 0 bases and J by 7 bases, with 10 bases left in between. The germline CDR1 and CDR2 sequences are LGHNA and YSLEER. This CDR3 spans 13 amino acids. This CDR3 reads CASSQDPLREQYF. The CDR3 bases are TGCGCCAGCAGCCAAGACCCCCTGAGGGAGCAGTACTTC.

The chain links TRBV12-2 to TRBJ2-5; whether TRBD2, the table's D call, matches the DNA was not checked. TRBV12-2 is deemed a pseudogene. There are 16 residues in the CDR3. This CDR3 reads CASLPGGRGKQETQYF. The CDR3 DNA follows: TGTGCAAGCCTCCCGGGCGGTCGGGGGAAGCAAGAGACCCAGTACTTC.

The rearrangement links TRBV5-1 to TRBJ1-3; D unclear. In germline, CDR1 is SGHRS, CDR2 YFSETQ. The CDR3 loop spans 14 amino acids. V lost 0 bases, J lost 1 base, and 5 bases lay in between. DNA for the CDR3: TGCGCCAGCAGCTTGGAAGGTTCTGGAAACACCATATATTTT. Amino acid sequence: CASSLEGSGNTIYF.

The chain uses TRBV10-3 and TRBJ2-2, with D tentatively TRBD1 or TRBD2 (6 bases each). This CDR3 has 13 residues. With 4 bases removed from V and 6 bases from J, the gap between germline ends came to 9 bases. Germline CDR1 ENHRY, CDR2 SYGVKD. The CDR3 here is CAISVEGAGELFF. CDR3 nucleotides: TGTGCCATCAGTGTGGAGGGGGCCGGGGAGCTGTTTTTT.

A remark on this clone: The sample carries other DNA sequences with the same CDR3. The chain has TRBV5-4 and TRBJ1-3; D not certain. Per germline, CDR1 SGHNT and CDR2 YYREEE (reference sequence). The CDR3 sequence is 13 residues long. Trimming shortened V by 1 base and J by 4 bases, and 6 bases separated the two germline ends. CDR3 nucleotide sequence: TGTGCCAGCAGCTTGTTTGGCGGAAACACCATATATTTT. Its translation: CASSLFGGNTIYF. The full variable domain, in which reference TRBV5-4 and TRBJ1-3 provide the parts outside the CDR3, is ETGVTQSPTHLIKTRGQQVTLRCSSQSGHNTVSWYQQALGQGPQFIFQYYREEENGRGNFPPRFSGLQFPNYSSELNVNALELDDSALYLCASSLFGGNTIYFGEGSWLTVV.

This CDR3 is CASSWGGINNQPQHF. The CDR3 DNA sequence: TGTGCCAGCAGCTGGGGGGGTATCAACAATCAGCCCCAGCATTTT. The J gene is TRBJ1-5, the V gene TRBV5-6; D might be TRBD1 (5 bases). This CDR3 has 15 residues. V lost 3 bases and J lost 3, with 13 bases in between. The germline V gene has CDR1 SGHDT and CDR2 YYEEEE.

This chain connects TRBV6-5 to TRBJ1-5; D gene ambiguous. The germline gives CDR1 MNHEY, CDR2 SVGAGI. V gave up 5 bases and J gave up 2 bases, with 13 bases separating them. The CDR3 is 15 amino acids. This CDR3 reads CASSMTPGGNQPQHF. The DNA for the CDR3 is TGTGCCAGCAGTATGACCCCGGGAGGCAATCAGCCCCAGCATTTT.

To note about this clone: Other DNA sequences from this sample encode an identical CDR3 as well. V gene TRBV30 combines with J gene TRBJ2-7; 9 bases agree with TRBD1. CDR3 length equals 14 residues. Germline V gene lookup returns CDR1 GTSNPN and CDR2 SVGIG (reference sequence). J lost 3 bases, V lost 0 bases, and 3 bases had no gene match. The CDR3 region is CAWSVPGQGYEQYF. CDR3 in DNA: TGTGCCTGGAGTGTACCGGGACAGGGCTACGAGCAGTACTTC. Combining the CDR3 with reference TRBV30 and TRBJ2-7 gives the whole variable domain SQTIHQWPATLVQPVGSPLSLECTVEGTSNPNLYWYRQAAGRGLQLLFYSVGIGQISSEVPQNLSASRPQDRQFILSSKKLLLSDSGFYLCAWSVPGQGYEQYFGPGTRLTVT.

In DNA form, the CDR3 reads TGTGCCAGCAGCTTAAGTCCCGGGACAGGGAATGAAGCTTTCTTT. This gives the protein CASSLSPGTGNEAFF. The rearrangement uses TRBV7-3 and TRBJ1-1, with TRBD1 matching 9 bases. The V gene end was trimmed by 1 base and the J gene end by 7 bases; junction bases not matched to a gene: 7. This CDR3 region has 15 residues. Germline assignment: CDR1 SGHTA and CDR2 FQGTGA.

The gene calls are TRBV6-6 and TRBJ2-2; D possibly matches TRBD1 or TRBD2 (5 bases each). Germline CDR1 MNHNY, CDR2 SVGAGI (reference sequence). V gave up 6 bases and J gave up 7 bases, with 15 bases separating them. The CDR3 spans 14 residues. The CDR3 coding sequence is TGTGCCAGCAGCCCGGGACCTTTCGGCGGGGAGCTGTTTTTT. Translated: CASSPGPFGGELFF.

The chain couples TRBV19 to TRBJ2-6; 9 positions match TRBD1. This CDR3 is 16 amino acids long. CDR1 is LNHDA, CDR2 SQIVND, per germline (reference sequence). V shed 4 bases and J 4 bases; nucleotides not matched to a gene: 5. The CDR3 sequence is CASSNRGLPGANVLTF. CDR3 sequence (DNA): TGTGCCAGTAGTAACAGGGGGCTCCCCGGGGCCAACGTCCTGACTTTC.